The 10 T cell receptor beta chains reported below all come from one sample, sequenced in a study of CD8 T cells in ankylosing spondylitis (dated by TCRdb to about 2017). Libraries were prepared through 5' RACE. Sequencing was carried out with an Illumina HiSeq 2500. Using fastp trimming at Q25 and MiXCR clonotype assembly, TCRdb reanalyzed the public sequencing data and kept in-frame beta chains. Duplicate CDR3 protein sequences are folded into a single record with the most common DNA and genes. The sample profile shows some 95,000 distinct CDR3 sequences; roughly 8.8% of them were found once. The leading ten clones occupy 5.1% of the sample. The specimen sequenced was blood, either unsorted or a sorted T cell fraction (not recorded which). The receptors originated from a male donor with ankylosing spondylitis or in good health (not recorded which).

Regarding this clonotype: A much more abundant neighbour one base away suggests this may be a read error. The chain couples TRBV2 to TRBJ2-2, with D maybe TRBD1 (5 bases). Germline-derived CDR1 and CDR2 are SNHLY and FYNNEI. V gave up 6 bases and J gave up 6 bases, with 5 bases separating them. The CDR3 is made up of 11 amino acids. CDR3 in DNA: TGTGCCAGCAGGACAGCCGGGGAGCTGTTTTTT. Its translation: CASRTAGELFF.

The table lists this clonotype with a few counts. The chain couples TRBV7-9 to TRBJ1-2; D unclear. CDR1 is SEHNR and CDR2 is FQNEAQ in the germline V gene (reference sequence). V was shortened by 0 bases and J by 2 bases, with 10 bases between the two germline ends. The CDR3 length is 15 residues. The CDR3 protein is CASSLAWGSNYGYTF. The CDR3 nucleotides are TGTGCCAGCAGCTTAGCGTGGGGATCCAACTATGGCTACACCTTC.

This clonotype was seen ten or more times. This chain joins TRBV9 and TRBJ2-3; D remains unclear. Trimming removed 0 bases at V and 4 bases at J, with 12 bases between. CDR1 and CDR2 (germline): SGDLS, YYNGEE. There are 15 residues in the CDR3. CDR3 bases: TGTGCCAGCAGCGTAGAAGGTGCGAAAGCAGATACGCAGTATTTT. It is translated as CASSVEGAKADTQYF. The whole variable domain, filled in from reference TRBV9 and TRBJ2-3, reads DSGVTQTPKHLITATGQRVTLRCSPRSGDLSVYWYQQSLDQGLQFLIQYYNGEERAKGNILERFSAQQFPDLHSELNLSSLELGDSALYFCASSVEGAKADTQYFGPGTRLTVL.

This clonotype was recorded many times. V and J are TRBV7-2 and TRBJ2-5; perhaps TRBD2 as D (6 bases). V lost 0 bases and J 2 bases, leaving 13 bases between the germline ends. Germline V gene lookup returns CDR1 SGHTA and CDR2 FQGNSA. The CDR3 length is 16 residues. The CDR3 DNA reads as TGTGCCAGCAGCTTAGCGTTAGGTGGGACTCAAGAGACCCAGTACTTC. Protein product: CASSLALGGTQETQYF.

The V gene is TRBV12-3 or TRBV12-4, the J gene TRBJ2-5, with D tentatively TRBD2 (5 bases). The length of the CDR3 is 15 residues. Trimming shortened V by 0 bases and J by 2 bases, and 10 bases separated the two germline ends. CDR3: CASSLAELDQETQYF. DNA of the CDR3: TGTGCCAGCAGTTTAGCGGAACTAGATCAAGAGACCCAGTACTTC.

In its sample, this clonotype was seen many times. The gene calls are TRBV5-1 and TRBJ2-3, with TRBD1 matching 10 bases. The CDR3 is 15 residues long. Trimming cost V 0 bases and J 4 bases; bases outside gene matches: 2. Germline V gene lookup returns CDR1 SGHRS and CDR2 YFSETQ. CDR3 sequence reads: CASSLGDRGPDTQYF. In DNA form, the CDR3 reads TGCGCCAGCAGCTTGGGGGACAGGGGCCCAGATACGCAGTATTTT.

The V gene is TRBV12-3 or TRBV12-4, the J gene TRBJ1-2; unclear D gene. The V end was cut by 5 bases, the J end by 5 bases, with 12 bases between. CDR3 size: 13 residues. Here the CDR3 DNA reads TGTGCCAGCAGTCCCCGAGACTTGTATGGCTACACCTTC. Translation gives CASSPRDLYGYTF.

This clonotype has ten or more counts. The chain couples TRBV12-3 or TRBV12-4 to TRBJ1-1; D not certain. The V gene lost 5 bases and the J gene lost 1 base, with 8 bases spanning the gap. The CDR3 consists of 13 residues. Here the CDR3 DNA reads TGTGCCAGCAGTCGGACGGGGAACACTGAAGCTTTCTTT. Its translation: CASSRTGNTEAFF.

This clonotype was picked up many times. This rearrangement joins TRBV11-2 to TRBJ2-6, with a possible D match to TRBD2 (6 bases). Germline V gene sequence: CDR1 SGHAT, CDR2 FQNNGV. Trimming cost V 6 bases and J 3 bases, with 21 bases left between them. This CDR3 region has 18 residues. The CDR3 DNA follows: TGTGCCAGCAGTCCATCTCAGGGATACGGGGGTGGGGCCAACGTCCTGACTTTC. It specifies CASSPSQGYGGGANVLTF. Looking up the rest from reference TRBV11-2 and TRBJ2-6 gives the full variable domain: EAGVAQSPRYKIIEKRQSVAFWCNPISGHATLYWYQQILGQGPKLLIQFQNNGVVDDSQLPKDRFSAERLKGVDSTLKIQPAKLEDSAVYLCASSPSQGYGGGANVLTFGAGSRLTVL.

This clonotype has ten or more counts. V is TRBV20-1 and J is TRBJ2-5; 16 bases line up with TRBD2. Losses at the gene ends were 2 bases for V and 7 bases for J; bases not matched to a gene: 13. CDR1 is DFQATT, CDR2 SNEGSKA, per germline (reference sequence). The CDR3 consists of 18 residues. The CDR3 DNA sequence: TGCAGTGCTAGATCCACCGGGACTAGCGGGGGGGCGGGAAGGACCCAGTACTTC. It encodes CSARSTGTSGGAGRTQYF.